The 25 T cell receptor beta chains below come from one sample, sequenced in a study of cytomegalovirus exposure and HLA in healthy donors. PCR was performed using 60 Vbeta and 13 Jbeta primers. TCRdb keeps only in-frame clones here, not all; method: immunoSEQ multiplex PCR. The data hold 98,000 or so clones, with around 79% observed a single time. Sequenced sample: PBMCs. These receptors were collected from a man aged 60 to 69 in good health and CMV-seropositive.

The chain carries TRBV7-2 and TRBJ1-1; tentatively, D is TRBD1 (6 bases). Germline V gene data show CDR1 as SGHTA and CDR2 as FQGNSA. The CDR3 consists of 16 residues. V was cut by 5 bases and J by 4 bases, with 20 bases left in between. DNA for the CDR3: TGTGCCAGCAGCCGTCAGGGGACCTTTGGGGGCACTGAAGCTTTCTTT. Its translation is CASSRQGTFGGTEAFF.

The chain links TRBV5-6 to TRBJ1-2; no clear D gene. Per germline, CDR1 SGHDT and CDR2 YYEEEE. The CDR3 spans 13 residues. V lost 2 bases, J lost 2 bases, and 7 bases lay in between. The chain's CDR3 is CASSLQQNYGYTF. In DNA form, the CDR3 reads TGTGCCAGCAGCTTACAACAGAACTATGGCTACACCTTC.

The rearrangement uses TRBV5-4 and TRBJ2-3; D uncertain. This CDR3 is built from 16 residues. The V gene lost 3 bases and the J gene lost 0 bases, with 14 bases spanning the gap. CDR1 and CDR2 from the germline V gene are SGHNT and YYREEE (reference sequence). DNA for the CDR3: TGTGCCAGCAGCTCCGTTCTGTCCCCTAGCACAGATACGCAGTATTTT. This codes for CASSSVLSPSTDTQYF.

This clone has only a few counts. The V call is TRBV4-1, the J call TRBJ2-7, with D unclear. The germline V gene has CDR1 MGHRA and CDR2 YSYEKL. The V end was cut by 0 bases, the J end by 2 bases, with 11 bases between. This CDR3 contains 15 residues. CDR3: CASSQDESLAYEQYF. The CDR3 DNA is TGCGCCAGCAGCCAAGATGAGTCATTGGCCTACGAGCAGTACTTC.

This chain connects TRBV7-2 to TRBJ2-3; maybe TRBD1 (8 bases). Germline loops: CDR1 SGHTA, CDR2 FQGNSA. The CDR3 has 14 amino acids. Trimming left V 4 bases short and J 4 bases short, with 12 bases between. The chain's CDR3 is CASSSTGGADTQYF. Written as DNA, the CDR3 is TGTGCCAGCAGCTCTACAGGGGGGGCAGATACGCAGTATTTT.

The chain uses TRBV7-6 and TRBJ2-7; a weak D match, TRBD1 (7 bases). In germline, CDR1 is SGHVS, CDR2 FNYEAQ. Trimming took off 5 bases at V and 0 bases at J, with 14 bases between the two ends. CDR3 length equals 15 residues. The CDR3 bases are TGTGCCAGCAGCCAGGCGGGACAGATCTCCTACGAGCAGTACTTC. As protein: CASSQAGQISYEQYF. The entire variable domain, with the rest obtained from reference TRBV7-6 and TRBJ2-7, is as follows: GAGVSQSPRYKVTKRGQDVALRCDPISGHVSLYWYRQALGQGPEFLTYFNYEAQQDKSGLPNDRFSAERPEGSISTLTIQRTEQRDSAMYRCASSQAGQISYEQYFGPGTRLTVT.

This clone showed up just once. The chain combines TRBV5-1 with TRBJ2-1, with D maybe TRBD2 (5 bases). The V end lost 1 base, the J end lost 7 bases, and 12 bases lay between the germline ends. This CDR3 spans 14 amino acids. CDR1 and CDR2 (germline): SGHRS, YFSETQ. The CDR3 region has the DNA TGCGCCAGCAGCTTGCGGGCGGAGGAGAATGAGCAGTTCTTC. Its protein is CASSLRAEENEQFF.

This clone was observed a few times. The chain joins TRBV11-2 to TRBJ2-1, with TRBD2 matching over 11 bases. CDR1 SGHAT and CDR2 FQNNGV come from the germline V gene. CDR3 length: 15 residues. Trimming cost V 6 bases and J 5 bases; bases outside gene matches: 6. DNA of the CDR3: TGTGCCAGCAGACCGATAGCGGGGGGGCACAATGAGCAGTTCTTC. Translated: CASRPIAGGHNEQFF.

The CDR3 here is CASSFTGQATSGANVLTF. CDR3 sequence (DNA): TGCGCCAGCAGCTTTACGGGACAGGCCACCTCTGGGGCCAACGTCCTGACTTTC. The V gene is TRBV5-1, the J gene TRBJ2-6; 8 positions match TRBD1. Trimming removed 2 bases from V and 0 bases from J; junction bases left unmatched: 7. Germline V gives CDR1 SGHRS, CDR2 YFSETQ. The CDR3 contains 18 residues.

The rearrangement uses TRBV18 and TRBJ2-7; D possibly corresponds to TRBD1 (6 bases). Germline CDR1 reads KGHSH; CDR2 reads LQKENI. V was pared by 3 bases and J by 2 bases, with 14 bases between. This CDR3 region has 15 residues. DNA for the CDR3: TGTGCCAGCTCACCCCAGAGGGGGTCCACCTACGAGCAGTACTTC. Its translation: CASSPQRGSTYEQYF.

The genes are TRBV29-1 and TRBJ2-7; perhaps TRBD2 as D (7 bases). CDR1 SQVTM and CDR2 ANQGSEA come from the germline V gene. CDR3 length equals 13 residues. Deletions cut 3 bases from V and 4 bases from J, with 13 bases between. CDR3 DNA: TGCAGCGTTGAGGTGGGGGGGCAATACGAGCAGTACTTC. It codes for CSVEVGGQYEQYF.

This sequence joins TRBV18 and TRBJ1-1, with 10 positions matching TRBD1. CDR3 length: 15 amino acids. In germline, CDR1 is KGHSH, CDR2 LQKENI. The trim removed 3 bases at V and 5 bases at J, leaving 6 bases unmatched. CDR3 protein: CASSPATGGYTEAFF. The CDR3 DNA reads as TGTGCCAGCTCACCGGCGACAGGGGGCTATACTGAAGCTTTCTTT.

The chain has TRBV5-1 and TRBJ1-1, with D unclear. Germline V CDR1 and CDR2: SGHRS, YFSETQ. Between the trimmed V and J ends, which lost 1 base and 0 bases, there was a span of 10 bases. The CDR3 is made up of 15 amino acids. This chain's CDR3 is CASSLFTDMNTEAFF. CDR3 coding DNA: TGCGCCAGCAGCTTGTTTACAGACATGAACACTGAAGCTTTCTTT.

This clone was found a few times. The V gene is TRBV6-1, the J gene TRBJ1-1; 7 nucleotides match TRBD1. CDR3 size: 14 residues. Germline V lookup: CDR1 MNHNS, CDR2 SASEGT. V was clipped by 2 bases and J by 5 bases; unmatched bases: 5. CDR3 in amino acids: CASSEPQGDTEAFF. The CDR3, as DNA: TGTGCCAGCAGTGAACCCCAGGGGGATACTGAAGCTTTCTTT.

The V call is TRBV11-2, the J call TRBJ2-7; a possible D gene is TRBD2 (7 bases). From germline, CDR1 is SGHAT and CDR2 FQNNGV. This CDR3 has 13 residues. The V end lost 5 bases, the J end lost 6 bases, and 14 bases lay between the germline ends. The CDR3 sequence is CASSVVRGGEQYF. The CDR3 coding sequence is TGTGCCAGCAGCGTGGTTAGGGGGGGCGAGCAGTACTTC. The variable domain in full, completed from reference TRBV11-2 and TRBJ2-7, reads EAGVAQSPRYKIIEKRQSVAFWCNPISGHATLYWYQQILGQGPKLLIQFQNNGVVDDSQLPKDRFSAERLKGVDSTLKIQPAKLEDSAVYLCASSVVRGGEQYFGPGTRLTVT.

The genes are TRBV21-1 and TRBJ2-5; TRBD2 is the table's D call, not checked against the DNA. TRBV21-1 is reported as a pseudogene. The CDR3 spans 15 residues. CDR3 bases: TGTGCCAGCAGCCCCCTGGAAGGCGGGGCAGAGACCCAGTACTTC. Protein: CASSPLEGGAETQYF.

The rearrangement uses TRBV9 and TRBJ2-1; possibly TRBD2 for D (6 bases). The CDR3 has 19 residues. V lost 4 bases and J 1 base, leaving 24 bases between the germline ends. Per germline, CDR1 SGDLS and CDR2 YYNGEE. The CDR3 bases are TGTGCCAGCAGCAAACAGCGGGCCCACTCCGCGAATTCCTACAATGAGCAGTTCTTC. This sequence encodes CASSKQRAHSANSYNEQFF.

V usage is TRBV5-1 and J usage is TRBJ1-2, with D perhaps TRBD1 (6 bases). CDR3 length: 12 residues. Trimming stripped 7 bases from V and 4 bases from J, with 11 bases between. CDR1 SGHRS and CDR2 YFSETQ come from the germline V gene. The CDR3 sequence is CASGTGTYGYTF. The CDR3 region has the DNA TGCGCCAGCGGAACAGGGACCTATGGCTACACCTTC.

This chain connects TRBV25-1 to TRBJ1-4, with unresolved D. Germline CDR1 and CDR2: MGHDK and SYGVNS. Trimming stripped 1 base from V and 2 bases from J, with 8 bases between. The CDR3 length is 15 residues. The CDR3 bases are TGTGCCAGCAGTGAATCCTGGCGGACTAATGAAAAACTGTTTTTT. Its translation: CASSESWRTNEKLFF.

This clone appeared a few times. The rearrangement joins TRBV27 to TRBJ2-7; maybe TRBD1 (6 bases). This CDR3 spans 15 amino acids. Looked up from germline, CDR1 is MNHEY and CDR2 is SMNVEV (reference sequence). Trimming pared 7 bases from V and 0 bases from J, leaving 16 bases between. CDR3 amino acids: CASKFGLQGSYEQYF. CDR3 sequence (DNA): TGTGCCAGCAAGTTCGGGTTACAGGGCTCCTACGAGCAGTACTTC.

This clone is categorized as medium-sized. The V call is TRBV6-5, the J call TRBJ1-1; TRBD1 agrees at 7 bases. With 7 bases clipped from V and 1 base from J, the junction kept 9 bases outside the gene matches. Germline values: CDR1 MNHEY, CDR2 SVGAGI. This CDR3 is built from 15 residues. For the CDR3, the DNA is TGTGCCAGCAACGGGAAGGGGGCGGGGAACACTGAAGCTTTCTTT. As protein: CASNGKGAGNTEAFF.

V gene TRBV13 combines with J gene TRBJ2-2, with D possibly matching TRBD2 (5 bases). V was cut by 5 bases and J by 6 bases, with 10 bases left in between. Germline CDR1 reads PRHDT; CDR2 reads FYEKMQ (reference sequence). The CDR3 length is 13 residues. The CDR3 protein is CASSPRGSGELFF. The CDR3, as DNA: TGTGCCAGCAGCCCCCGGGGATCCGGGGAGCTGTTTTTT.

The chain recombines TRBV10-1 with TRBJ2-5, with 7 bases that match TRBD1. The better agreement between TRBJ2-7 and the DNA end casts doubt on the J call. The CDR3 contains 12 residues. Germline V gives CDR1 WNHNN, CDR2 SYGVQD (reference sequence). CDR3 sequence (DNA): TGCGCCAGCGGCCAGGGGGCCTACGAGCAGTACTTC. Protein product: CASGQGAYEQYF.

In this sample, this clone turned up a few times. This rearrangement joins TRBV11-3 to TRBJ2-2, with a weak D call TRBD1 (6 bases). Trimming stripped 5 bases from V and 7 bases from J, with 17 bases between. Germline V lookup: CDR1 SGHNT, CDR2 YENEEA. This CDR3 region has 15 residues. For the CDR3, the DNA is TGTGCCAGCAGCCAACGATCCGGGACACTCGGGGAGCTGTTTTTT. Amino acid sequence: CASSQRSGTLGELFF.

V gene TRBV5-6 combines with J gene TRBJ2-5, with a weak D call TRBD1 (5 bases). The DNA end favors TRBJ2-7, so the J call may be wrong. Per the germline V gene, CDR1 is SGHDT and CDR2 is YYEEEE. The CDR3 sequence is 18 residues long. The DNA of the CDR3 is TGTGCCAGCAGCTCCATCACTCCTGACAGAGTCTGGACCTACGAGCAGTACTTC. Its protein product is CASSSITPDRVWTYEQYF.